This T cell receptor (beta chain) appears in the sequencing data of a study of blood T cell repertoires in COVID-19. After removal of 6 bases from V and 2 bases from J, the junction contained 11 bases not matched to a gene. This CDR3 is built from 16 residues. CDR1 MNHEY and CDR2 SMNVEV come from the germline V gene (reference sequence). The participants were between about 18 and 90 years old and came from roughly 25 US areas. Using immunoSEQ multiplex PCR, the repertoire was profiled, and TCRdb retains in-frame clones only, with some absent. Among about 400,000 clones listed, 87% were seen once. V usage is TRBV27 and J usage is TRBJ2-7; the match to TRBD1 covers 9 bases. The origin of this receptor is a woman between 45 and 60 years old who had recovered from COVID-19. Material for sequencing was PBMCs or T cells enriched from blood (not recorded which). CDR3 protein: CASRSPGQGKPYEQYF. Here the CDR3 DNA reads TGTGCCAGCAGGTCCCCCGGACAGGGGAAACCCTACGAGCAGTACTTC.